The 9 T cell receptor beta chains given below trace back to one sample, sequenced in a study of T cell clonality in common variable immunodeficiency. Study-level results: In common variable immunodeficiency, TCR beta chains reportedly carried fewer deletions and N-nucleotide insertions.

These receptors are not linked to any known antigen. The protocol was immunoSEQ multiplex PCR, while the TCRdb copy is restricted to in-frame clones and leaves out a portion. The sample shows 25,000 or so clones, none of them appearing just once. The specimen sequenced was peripheral blood mononuclear cells. The receptors were gathered from a human donor with common variable immunodeficiency.

A note on this clone: The read ends 3 residues shy of where the CDR3 ends; the end is completed using the germline J gene. This chain links TRBV18 with TRBJ1-1; 9 bases are a match to TRBD1. CDR3 length: 14 amino acids. CDR1 is KGHSH, CDR2 LQKENI, per germline. The V segment lost 6 bases and the J segment 4 bases; nucleotides outside the gene matches: 6. The sequenced part of the CDR3 DNA is TGTGCCAGCTCCCTGGGACAGGGCGGCACTGAA. It encodes CASSLGQGGTE. The whole CDR3 sequence reads CASSLGQGGTEAFF.

Partial CDR3 DNA: TGTGCCAGCAGTGACAGGGGGAGAAATTCACCC. Protein product: CASSDRGRNSP. The CDR3 in its entirety is CASSDRGRNSPLHF. The chain employs TRBV6-1 and TRBJ1-6; 7 bases agree with TRBD1. Read data end 3 residues before the CDR3 end; the end is taken from the germline J gene. CDR1 MNHNS and CDR2 SASEGT come from the germline V gene. Trimming took 3 bases from V and 7 from J; bases not matched to a gene: 3. The CDR3 spans 14 residues.

As regards this clone: The CDR3 end is not reached by the read, which stops 3 residues before it; the germline J gene fills it in. The genes are TRBV30 and TRBJ1-5, with TRBD1 as a possible D gene (5 bases). The CDR3 has 14 residues. V was trimmed by 3 bases and J by 1 base, leaving 10 bases between them. The germline CDR1 and CDR2 sequences are GTSNPN and SVGIG (reference sequence). The CDR3 loop reads CAWRDRLSNQPQHF. CDR3 bases read: TGTGCCTGGAGAGACAGATTGAGCAATCAGCCC.

This clone has more than one count but fewer than ten. The read terminates 3 residues ahead of where the CDR3 ends, so the germline J gene completes it. This chain links TRBV19 with TRBJ2-3, with 10 bases identical to TRBD2. The CDR3 has 16 residues. The germline CDR1 and CDR2 sequences are LNHDA and SQIVND (reference sequence). The junction had 6 bases not matched to a gene; V was cut back by 5 bases and J by 1 base. The CDR3 loop is CASSVTGTSGTDTQYF. CDR3 bases read: TGTGCCAGTAGTGTGACCGGGACTAGCGGCACAGATACG.

Note on this clone: The read terminates 3 residues before the CDR3 end, so the remaining end is supplied by the germline J gene. The sample has other DNA sequences that encode this CDR3 too. The V gene is TRBV5-6, the J gene TRBJ2-7, with 9 bases fitting TRBD1. The ends lost 3 bases at V and 4 bases at J; junction bases unmatched: 5. The CDR3 runs to 14 residues. Per germline, CDR1 SGHDT and CDR2 YYEEEE. The covered CDR3 bases are TGTGCCAGCAGCTCCGGGACAGGGCTATACGAG. The encoded protein is CASSSGTGLYE. The CDR3, in full, reads CASSSGTGLYEQYF.

This clone occurred a few times. From the germline J gene comes the end of the CDR3, since the read stops 3 residues before it. The chain combines TRBV23-1 with TRBJ2-1; no clear D. TRBV23-1 is an ORF, and what it does is uncertain. This CDR3 has 13 residues. The V end lost 6 bases, the J end lost 2 bases, and 8 bases lay between the germline ends. Incomplete CDR3 DNA: TGCGCCAGCAGCCTGACTCCCTACAATGAG. It is translated as CASSLTPYNE. The full CDR3 reads CASSLTPYNEQFF.

There are a few counts of this clone. The CDR3 is cut off 3 residues early in the read; its end comes from the germline J gene. The chain combines TRBV7-6 with TRBJ2-5; D call uncertain. Germline lookup yields CDR1 SGHVS and CDR2 FNYEAQ. This CDR3 region has 12 residues. The V gene lost 4 bases and the J gene lost 5 bases, with 8 bases spanning the gap. CDR3 residues: CASSSLGETQYF. The sequenced CDR3 bases are TGTGCCAGCAGCTCCCTCGGGGAGACC.

This clone was counted between two and nine times. The sequenced CDR3 bases are TGTGCCAGCAGACCCAGAGGGGCGCCGTACAATGAG. This sequence encodes CASRPRGAPYNE. The entire CDR3 protein is CASRPRGAPYNEQFF. V usage is TRBV6-2 or TRBV6-3 and J usage is TRBJ2-1; D may correspond to TRBD1 or TRBD2 (5 bases each). The sequenced fragment ends 3 residues before the CDR3 boundary, so the rest is inferred from the germline J gene. This CDR3 is 15 amino acids long. Trimming pared 6 bases from V and 4 bases from J, leaving 16 bases between. In germline, CDR1 is MNHEY, CDR2 SVGEGT.

This clone appeared many times. Coverage ceases 3 residues before the CDR3 finishes, and the germline J gene fills in the end. The chain links TRBV6-1 to TRBJ2-7; 8 bases fit TRBD1. With 4 bases clipped from V and 5 bases from J, the junction kept 7 bases outside the gene matches. The CDR3 totals 14 residues. Germline values: CDR1 MNHNS, CDR2 SASEGT. The CDR3 loop is CASSAVDRGHEQYF. The CDR3 bases that were read are TGTGCCAGCAGTGCGGTTGACAGGGGCCACGAG.